This is a list of T cell receptor beta chains from one sample in a study of blood T cell repertoires in COVID-19. The method was immunoSEQ multiplex PCR; TCRdb's version includes in-frame clones alone and lacks a portion of them. This table has some 250,000 clones, around 86% appearing once. The source material was peripheral blood. These receptors were taken from a man older than 75 with acute or convalescent COVID-19. CDR3s include the opening cysteine and the closing phenylalanine or tryptophan. Fields, in order: V gene, J gene, clone size, D gene, CDR3 protein, CDR3 DNA. A D gene is named only where the DNA matches it firmly. For some rows the clone size is stated as once, few or many, or as a class when expanded; others skip it.

V: TRBV15
J: TRBJ2-6
size: .
D: .
CDR3: CATSREEGRGANVLTF
DNA: TGTGCCACCAGCAGAGAAGAGGGGAGGGGGGCCAACGTCCTGACTTTC

V: TRBV24-1
J: TRBJ2-2
size: once
D: .
CDR3: CATSDSRHANTGELFF
DNA: TGTGCCACCAGTGATTCCCGACATGCGAACACCGGGGAGCTGTTTTTT

V: TRBV5-5
J: TRBJ1-3
size: .
D: .
CDR3: CASSFAAGDHGNTIYF
DNA: TGTGCCAGCAGCTTTGCCGCAGGGGACCATGGAAACACCATATATTTT

V: TRBV2
J: TRBJ1-5
size: .
D: TRBD1
CDR3: CASCSQGNQPQHF
DNA: TGTGCCAGCTGTTCACAGGGGAATCAGCCCCAGCATTTT

V: TRBV4-2
J: TRBJ2-7
size: .
D: .
CDR3: CASSPSTSSGEQYF
DNA: TGTGCCAGCAGCCCTTCGACATCGTCGGGGGAGCAGTACTTC

V: TRBV11-2
J: TRBJ1-1
size: .
D: TRBD1
CDR3: CASSQGQRLNTEAFF
DNA: TGTGCCAGCAGCCAGGGACAGCGACTTAACACTGAAGCTTTCTTT

V: TRBV28
J: TRBJ1-2
size: once
D: TRBD1
CDR3: CASSPRPGQGRGYTF
DNA: TGTGCCAGCAGTCCCCGACCGGGACAGGGCAGGGGCTACACCTTC

V: TRBV10-3
J: TRBJ1-2
size: .
D: TRBD1
CDR3: CAIRDRGGYGYTF
DNA: TGTGCCATCAGGGACAGGGGCGGCTATGGCTACACCTTC

V: TRBV11-2
J: TRBJ1-1
size: .
D: .
CDR3: CASSLTGNTEAFF
DNA: TGTGCCAGCAGCTTAACGGGGAACACTGAAGCTTTCTTT

V: TRBV28
J: TRBJ2-7
size: once
D: .
CDR3: CASILGGSSYEQYF
DNA: TGTGCCAGCATCCTTGGCGGAAGCTCCTACGAGCAGTACTTC

V: TRBV20-1
J: TRBJ2-7
size: few
D: .
CDR3: CSASGIQDADYEQYF
DNA: TGCAGTGCTAGTGGAATACAGGACGCTGACTACGAGCAGTACTTC

V: TRBV11-2
J: TRBJ2-5
size: .
D: TRBD1
CDR3: CASGTGSLETQYF
DNA: TGTGCCAGCGGGACAGGGTCCTTAGAGACCCAGTACTTC

V: TRBV6-4
J: TRBJ2-3
size: .
D: .
CDR3: CASSDSVSAGTQYF
DNA: TGTGCCAGCAGTGACTCCGTGTCCGCCGGGACGCAGTATTTT

V: TRBV5-4
J: TRBJ2-5
size: .
D: .
CDR3: CASSPGVPGETQYF
DNA: TGTGCCAGCTCCCCCGGGGTCCCCGGGGAGACCCAGTACTTC

V: TRBV6-5
J: TRBJ2-4
size: many
D: .
CDR3: CASSYSNAQNIQYF
DNA: TGTGCCAGCAGTTACTCGAATGCGCAAAACATTCAGTACTTC

V: TRBV14
J: TRBJ1-1
size: .
D: .
CDR3: CASSQRSFEAFF
DNA: TGTGCCAGCAGCCAAAGAAGCTTTGAAGCTTTCTTT

V: TRBV28
J: TRBJ2-3
size: .
D: .
CDR3: CASSPGGPTDTQYF
DNA: TGTGCCAGCAGTCCCGGAGGGCCTACGGATACGCAGTATTTT

V: TRBV18
J: TRBJ2-1
size: .
D: TRBD1
CDR3: CASSPGTGSYNEQFF
DNA: TGTGCCAGCTCACCCGGGACAGGGTCATACAATGAGCAGTTCTTC

V: TRBV7-9
J: TRBJ2-6
size: .
D: .
CDR3: CASSWESSGANVLTF
DNA: TGTGCCAGCAGCTGGGAGAGCTCTGGGGCCAACGTCCTGACTTTC

V: TRBV5-3
J: TRBJ2-7
size: .
D: .
CDR3: CARSLQKWSLYEQYF
DNA: TGTGCCAGAAGCCTACAGAAATGGTCGCTCTACGAGCAGTACTTC

V: TRBV6-5
J: TRBJ2-1
size: once
D: .
CDR3: CASSYEIPLPTNEQFF
DNA: TGTGCCAGCAGTTACGAGATCCCTCTACCTACCAATGAGCAGTTCTTC

V: TRBV12-3/TRBV12-4
J: TRBJ2-5
size: .
D: TRBD2
CDR3: CASSHSGGETQYF
DNA: TGTGCCAGCAGCCATAGCGGGGGTGAGACCCAGTACTTC

V: TRBV5-1
J: TRBJ2-1
size: .
D: .
CDR3: CASSPPGSPAGNEQFF
DNA: TGCGCCAGCAGCCCCCCGGGATCCCCGGCGGGCAATGAGCAGTTCTTC

V: TRBV7-2
J: TRBJ2-3
size: .
D: .
CDR3: CASSSGGRGTDTQYF
DNA: TGTGCCAGCAGCTCCGGGGGGCGGGGTACAGATACGCAGTATTTT

V: TRBV6-1
J: TRBJ1-4
size: .
D: .
CDR3: CASSESYRATNEKLFF
DNA: TGTGCCAGCAGTGAGTCCTACAGGGCCACTAATGAAAAACTGTTTTTT

V: TRBV6-5
J: TRBJ1-5
size: .
D: TRBD1
CDR3: CASSLTGVGQPQHF
DNA: TGTGCCAGCAGCTTGACAGGGGTAGGGCAGCCCCAGCATTTT

V: TRBV27
J: TRBJ1-3
size: .
D: TRBD1
CDR3: CASRPTGGGNTIYF
DNA: TGTGCCAGCAGACCCACAGGGGGTGGAAACACCATATATTTT

V: TRBV6-1
J: TRBJ2-1
size: .
D: .
CDR3: CASSEFGSSGYNEQFF
DNA: TGTGCCAGCAGTGAATTTGGTAGCTCCGGCTACAATGAGCAGTTCTTC

V: TRBV24-1
J: TRBJ2-1
size: .
D: .
CDR3: CATSDRYNEQFF
DNA: TGTGCCACCTCGGACAGATACAATGAGCAGTTCTTC

V: TRBV4-1
J: TRBJ1-1
size: .
D: .
CDR3: CASSQAWQGNTEAFF
DNA: TGCGCCAGCAGCCAAGCTTGGCAGGGGAACACTGAAGCTTTCTTT

V: TRBV6-5
J: TRBJ2-7
size: .
D: TRBD1
CDR3: CASSSAGGYEQYF
DNA: TGTGCCAGCAGTTCGGCAGGGGGCTACGAGCAGTACTTC

V: TRBV5-1
J: TRBJ1-2
size: .
D: TRBD1
CDR3: CASSLTTGTGDGYTF
DNA: TGCGCCAGCAGCTTGACTACCGGGACAGGGGATGGCTACACCTTC

V: TRBV14
J: TRBJ1-6
size: .
D: .
CDR3: CASSQVTGGVAPLHF
DNA: TGTGCCAGCAGCCAAGTAACGGGGGGCGTAGCACCCCTCCACTTT

V: TRBV9
J: TRBJ1-6
size: once
D: TRBD1
CDR3: CASSALGQGNSPLHF
DNA: TGTGCCAGCTCCGCCCTAGGACAGGGAAATTCACCCCTCCACTTT

V: TRBV11-1
J: TRBJ1-1
size: few
D: .
CDR3: CASSHPTQNTEAFF
DNA: TGTGCCAGCAGCCATCCGACTCAGAACACTGAAGCTTTCTTT

V: TRBV15
J: TRBJ1-5
size: once
D: .
CDR3: CATRQGNQPQHF
DNA: TGTGCCACCAGGCAGGGTAATCAGCCCCAGCATTTT

V: TRBV6-5
J: TRBJ1-2
size: .
D: .
CDR3: CASSYRGGAEFYGYTF
DNA: TGTGCCAGCAGTTACAGAGGAGGAGCCGAGTTCTATGGCTACACCTTC